The 11 T cell receptor beta chains reported below all come from one sample, sequenced in a study of regulatory T cells in long-lasting Graves disease. The time point was: persistent/refractory GD, antithyroid drugs over 5 years with positive TRAb. Researchers made the TCR library from RNA that was extracted from PBMCs. Relying on iRepertoire HTBI primers and Arm-PCR of CDR3 regions, the team built TCR beta libraries. MiXCR, applied by TCRdb to the multiplex PCR reads, yields one record per CDR3 protein. The repertoire holds some 280,000 distinct CDR3 sequences, 20% to 25% seen once, with roughly 50% in the top ten. The sequences come from peripheral blood mononuclear cells (PBMCs), collected when the disease was refractory, from a patient treated with antithyroid drugs. These receptors all stem from a female donor with Graves disease.

This clonotype came up once. This chain connects TRBV27 to TRBJ1-1, with D possibly matching TRBD1 (6 bases). Per the germline V gene, CDR1 is MNHEY and CDR2 is SMNVEV (reference sequence). Trimming shortened V by 4 bases and J by 5 bases, and 11 bases separated the two germline ends. The CDR3 loop spans 13 amino acids. This CDR3 is CASSSFRGTEAFF. The DNA of the CDR3 is TGTGCCAGCAGTTCGTTTAGGGGGACTGAAGCTTTCTTT.

A remark on this clonotype: A read error is possible here, since a much larger clone lies one base away. The chain joins TRBV12-3 or TRBV12-4 to TRBJ1-2; TRBD1 is a possible D gene (6 bases). This CDR3 is 16 amino acids long. The CDR3 loop reads CAGSSNPTGGNYGYTF. In nucleotides, the CDR3 is TGTGCCGGCAGTTCTAACCCGACAGGCGGGAACTATGGCTACACCTTC.

This sequence joins TRBV20-1 and TRBJ2-7, with D possibly matching TRBD1 (5 bases). This CDR3 contains 13 residues. CDR1 is DFQATT and CDR2 is SNEGSKA in the germline V gene (reference sequence). Trimming removed 6 bases at V and 5 bases at J, with 17 bases between. The DNA of the CDR3 is TGCAGTGCAGAGCAGTTGGTACAGGACGAGCAGTACTTC. Translation: CSAEQLVQDEQYF.

The V call is TRBV2, the J call TRBJ2-1; 9 positions match TRBD2. Trimming removed 4 bases from V and 6 bases from J; junction bases left unmatched: 10. In germline, CDR1 is SNHLY, CDR2 FYNNEI. The CDR3 loop spans 16 amino acids. The CDR3, as DNA: TGTGCCAGCAGTGGGGGTAGCGGGAGCTGGAGCAATGAGCAGTTCTTC. Translating it yields CASSGGSGSWSNEQFF.

This clonotype was counted ten times or more. This chain uses TRBV7-3 with TRBJ1-6; D remains unclear. The CDR3 is 11 residues long. Germline values: CDR1 SGHTA, CDR2 FQGTGA. V lost 5 bases, J lost 13 bases, and 9 bases lay in between. The CDR3 protein is CASSPRTPLHF. In DNA form, the CDR3 reads TGTGCCAGCAGCCCGAGAACGCCCCTCCACTTT.

This clonotype appeared many times. The V gene is TRBV11-2, the J gene TRBJ1-5; D not resolved. V dropped 1 base and J dropped 3 bases, with 7 bases sitting between them. The CDR3 loop spans 14 amino acids. Germline CDR1 reads SGHAT; CDR2 reads FQNNGV. CDR3 sequence: CASSLGVNNQPQHF. CDR3 DNA: TGTGCCAGCAGCTTAGGCGTAAACAATCAGCCCCAGCATTTT.

This clonotype was found many times. CDR3 sequence: CASSLHLLNTQYF. The CDR3 coding sequence is TGTGCCAGCAGCTTACATCTACTAAATACGCAGTATTTT. This chain connects TRBV11-2 to TRBJ2-3, with D unresolved. The CDR3 length is 13 residues. Germline loops: CDR1 SGHAT, CDR2 FQNNGV. V lost 2 bases and J lost 7, with 10 bases in between.

This clonotype was picked up many times. The J gene is TRBJ1-6, the V gene TRBV28; D is uncertain. Germline V gene sequence: CDR1 MDHEN, CDR2 SYDVKM. This CDR3 region has 15 residues. The V gene lost 6 bases and the J gene lost 0 bases, with 9 bases spanning the gap. CDR3 sequence: CASSRMSSYNSPLHF. The DNA of the CDR3 is TGTGCCAGCAGCCGTATGAGCTCCTATAATTCACCCCTCCACTTT.

This sequence joins TRBV20-1 and TRBJ2-5; no clear D gene. Per germline, CDR1 DFQATT and CDR2 SNEGSKA (reference sequence). This CDR3 is built from 14 residues. The V and J ends lost 0 bases and 2 bases respectively, with 10 bases between them. CDR3 in amino acids: CSARDWAIQETQYF. The DNA for the CDR3 is TGCAGTGCTAGAGATTGGGCCATACAAGAGACCCAGTACTTC.

This clonotype showed up many times. The gene calls are TRBV28 and TRBJ1-3; weak D call: TRBD1 (6 bases). CDR1 is MDHEN, CDR2 SYDVKM, per germline. The CDR3 has 17 amino acids. V lost 5 bases to trimming and J lost 0 bases, with 17 bases between them. DNA of the CDR3: TGTGCCAGCAGTACTATTCCGACAGGCCCCTCTGGAAACACCATATATTTT. It codes for CASSTIPTGPSGNTIYF.

CDR3 DNA: TGTGCCAGCAGCCCGAGGACAGGGGGGAAGACCGGGGAGCTGTTTTTT. This encodes CASSPRTGGKTGELFF. The chain uses TRBV7-9 and TRBJ2-2, with TRBD1 matching over 10 bases. Germline values: CDR1 SEHNR, CDR2 FQNEAQ (reference sequence). The junction had 8 bases not matched to a gene; V was cut back by 5 bases and J by 5 bases. The CDR3 extends over 16 amino acids.